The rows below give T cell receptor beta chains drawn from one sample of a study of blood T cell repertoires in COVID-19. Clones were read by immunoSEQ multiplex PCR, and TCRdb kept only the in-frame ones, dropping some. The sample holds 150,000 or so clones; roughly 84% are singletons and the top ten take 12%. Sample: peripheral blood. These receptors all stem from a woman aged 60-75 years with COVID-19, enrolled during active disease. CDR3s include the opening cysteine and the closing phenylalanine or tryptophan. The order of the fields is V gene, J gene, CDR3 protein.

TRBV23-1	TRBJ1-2	CASSHPNSYYGYTF
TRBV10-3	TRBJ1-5	CAIVGTNQPQHF
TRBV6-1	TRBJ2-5	CASSEDRGRETQYF
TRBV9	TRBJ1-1	CASSPIDSYTEAFF
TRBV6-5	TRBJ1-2	CASSGQGYGYTF
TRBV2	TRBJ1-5	CASSAQGANQPQHF
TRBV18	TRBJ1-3	CASSQQQGALNTIYF
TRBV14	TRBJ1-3	CASSRGQFSGNTIYF
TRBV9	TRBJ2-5	CASSMRASGSETQYF
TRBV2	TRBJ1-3	CASRSFAGNTIYF
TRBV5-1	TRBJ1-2	CASSYRDSTSNYGYTF
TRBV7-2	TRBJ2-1	CASSFYQGEQFF
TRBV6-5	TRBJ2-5	CASSYSNGGPQETQYF
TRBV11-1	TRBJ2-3	CASREGLVTDTQYF
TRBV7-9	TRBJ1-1	CASHQETDLTEAFF
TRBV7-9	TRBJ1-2	CASSSEGSADYGYTF
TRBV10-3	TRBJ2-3	CAISPGQGTTDTQYF
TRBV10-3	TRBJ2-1	CASRDSSYNEQFF
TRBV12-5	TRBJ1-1	CASGPWNTEAFF
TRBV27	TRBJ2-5	CASSPLQETQYF
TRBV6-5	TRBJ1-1	CASFLAANTEAFF
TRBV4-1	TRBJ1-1	CASSPSGVSWSTEAFF
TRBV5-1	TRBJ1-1	CASSSRNTEAFF
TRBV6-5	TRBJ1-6	CASSPPGFRNSPLHF
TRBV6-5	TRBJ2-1	CASQPGGLYNEQFF
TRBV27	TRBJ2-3	CASWGGQGMGTTQYF
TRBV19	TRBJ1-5	CASSRAESNQPQHF
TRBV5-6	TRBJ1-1	CASSLAPGGTPNTEAFF
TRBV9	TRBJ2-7	CASSVVGTGTYEQYF
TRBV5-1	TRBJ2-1	CASSLGPSGGVEQFF
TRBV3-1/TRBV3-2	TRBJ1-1	CASSQDSGGTEAFF
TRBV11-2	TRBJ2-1	CASSLTSGVTTMSQFF
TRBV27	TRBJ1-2	CASSLRGSYGYTF
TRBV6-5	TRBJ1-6	CASCQGVNNSPLHF
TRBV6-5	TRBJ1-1	CASSSDSEAFF
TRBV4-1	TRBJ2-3	CASSLLFGDTQYF